This T cell receptor (beta chain) was captured by sequencing in a study of neurological immune-mediated disorders (dated by TCRdb to between 2019 and 2020). Broadly, across the study: Using UMI-based sequencing, the study compared peripheral blood TCR-beta repertoires from patients with HTLV-I-associated myelopathy (HAM/TSP), patients with multiple sclerosis, and healthy controls. Longitudinal samples, technical triplicates and paired sorted CD4+ and CD8+ T-cell subsets, alongside PBMC samples, were included among the approximately 110 TCR-beta libraries. The cohort comprised 68 subjects: roughly 14 HAM/TSP patients, 35 or so multiple sclerosis patients and 20 healthy controls. The full study reports these points: The highest TCR clonal expansion was observed in HAM/TSP patients, whereas the lowest was observed in MS patients, even when compared with healthy controls. Expanded clones from different subjects shared no identical CDR3 amino acid sequences, which suggests that TCR-beta repertoires were private in all groups.

This clonotype was counted at least ten times. Its antigen target is currently unknown. No base quality information exists; no much larger clone differs at one position. cDNA was synthesized by template-switch 5'RACE using a primer with a 10-nucleotide random unique molecular identifier that tagged each TCR transcript. Every sequencing run covered 15-18 subjects and yielded more than 200 million TCR-beta sequences. The RNeasy kit was used to extract total RNA. Using the KAPA Real-time Library Amplification kit, TCR-beta VDJ regions were amplified with primers for the TCR constant region and the 5'RACE anchor. Sample indexes and Illumina adaptors were added in a first PCR, and a second PCR then increased library yield. After purification with Ampure beads, the TCR product of roughly 650 bp was size-selected on a 2% E-gel SizeSelection system. Library quality was checked on a Bioanalyzer, concentration was measured with Qubit, and libraries were quantified with the Kapa Library Quantification kit before pooling. An Illumina HiSeq 2500 sequenced the libraries paired-end 2 x 150 bp. To increase sequence diversity, roughly 24-30% phiX was spiked into each library pool. In the original analysis: Quality-filtered reads were processed with the UMI-based MiGEC pipeline, which removed over 75% of raw TCR sequences during error correction. IMGT germline references were used for alignment of VDJ genes, and clonotypes were defined by a unique CDR3 amino acid sequence together with V-J genes. Clonal expansion, Shannon diversity, and CDR3 relatedness (CalcPairwiseDistances, ClusterSamples) were evaluated with VDJtools, and phylogenetic trees were built with CLCbio workbench. Using coefficient-of-variation modelling across technical triplicates, the study counted a clone as expanded if it had at least 8 unique UMIs. TCRdb passed the public sequencing reads through fastp at Q25 and MiXCR, retaining productive beta sequences. Here each entry gathers all rows of one CDR3 protein and keeps the most common genes and DNA. These V and J calls derive from TCRdb rather than the authors' analysis. This sample comprises 20,000 to 25,000 distinct CDR3 sequences, over 6.5% of them detected only once. The top ten hold more than 4.5% of the sample.

CDR1 and CDR2 were assigned from the germline V gene (reference sequence) as MNHEY and SMNVEV. From V the trimming removes 2 bases and from J it removes 2 bases, while the gene matches leave 6 bases of the junction unaccounted for. From cysteine to phenylalanine, the CDR3 is 17 amino acids long. The entry retains the CDR3 DNA only, 51 bases that are in frame from base 1. The healthy controls were volunteers from a blood bank in Maryland, USA. Libraries from unsorted PBMCs were made from 2 million PBMCs kept in RNAlater at -80 degrees C until RNA extraction. Peripheral blood underwent Ficoll-Hypaque density gradient centrifugation to isolate PBMCs, which were then cryopreserved in liquid nitrogen.

The TCR comes from a woman in her 40s in good health. What was sequenced was PBMCs. The chain joins TRBV27 to TRBJ2-4; 10 central bases correspond to TRBD1. In nucleotide form, the sequence is TGTGCCAGCAGTTTAATGGGACAGGGGTACTCCAAAAACATTCAGTACTTC. This codes for CASSLMGQGYSKNIQYF.